These 10 T cell receptor beta chains came from one sample sequenced in a study of T cell responses to AZD1222 COVID-19 vaccine. Method: immunoSEQ multiplex PCR; TCRdb's copy keeps in-frame clones and lacks some. The repertoire holds about 130,000 clones, 80% to 90% seen once, with approximately 9.4% in the top ten. The input for sequencing was peripheral blood, taken 28 days after the second AZD1222 dose. These receptor sequences come from an adult who received the AZD1222 COVID-19 vaccine.

The chain uses TRBV24-1 and TRBJ2-1; 13 nucleotides align to TRBD2. The V and J ends lost 5 bases and 8 bases, in that order; junction bases with no gene match: 8. The V gene's germline CDR1 is KGHDR and CDR2 SFDVKD. The CDR3 extends over 16 amino acids. This CDR3 reads CATSASGTSGVDEQFF. CDR3 DNA: TGTGCCACCAGTGCATCCGGGACTAGCGGGGTTGATGAGCAGTTCTTC.

The genes are TRBV7-3 and TRBJ1-1; maybe TRBD1 (5 bases). Germline values: CDR1 SGHTA, CDR2 FQGTGA. The CDR3 totals 15 residues. V lost 5 bases and J lost 3, with 16 bases in between. The CDR3: CASSPDSGGYTEAFF. The CDR3 bases are TGTGCCAGCAGCCCTGACTCCGGGGGATACACTGAAGCTTTCTTT.

In its sample, this clone was seen once. This chain uses TRBV7-8 with TRBJ1-5, with a possible D match to TRBD1 (6 bases). Germline V lookup: CDR1 SGHVS, CDR2 FQNEAQ. The ends were cut back, 5 bases at V and 6 bases at J, with 17 bases in the middle. This CDR3 contains 15 residues. CDR3 bases: TGTGCCAGCAGCACTCGCTGGGGGGGCCGTCAGCCCCAGCATTTT. Translation gives CASSTRWGGRQPQHF.

The rearrangement uses TRBV4-2 and TRBJ1-6, with D uncertain. This CDR3 is 16 amino acids long. Germline lookup yields CDR1 LGHNA and CDR2 YNFKEQ. V lost 8 bases to trimming and J lost 1 base, with 15 bases between them. CDR3 protein: CASLPSYQSYNSPLHF. The CDR3 nucleotides are TGTGCCAGCCTGCCTTCCTACCAATCCTATAATTCACCCCTCCACTTT.

The V and J genes are TRBV9 and TRBJ2-1, with 9 positions matching TRBD2. The CDR3 has 13 residues. Germline loops: CDR1 SGDLS, CDR2 YYNGEE. Trimming removed 3 bases from V and 10 bases from J; junction bases left unmatched: 5. The CDR3 reads CASSGEREAEQFF. CDR3 DNA sequence: TGTGCCAGCAGCGGTGAGCGGGAGGCCGAGCAGTTCTTC.

This chain joins TRBV7-2 and TRBJ1-1; 8 nucleotides agree with TRBD1. With V trimmed by 4 bases and J by 11 bases, 12 bases remained unmatched. Germline lookup yields CDR1 SGHTA and CDR2 FQGNSA. This CDR3 contains 14 residues. In nucleotides, the CDR3 is TGTGCCAGCAGCTCCGGAGGACAGGGTGGCGCGGCTTTCTTT. It specifies CASSSGGQGGAAFF.

This clone was detected once. This chain joins TRBV18 and TRBJ1-1; D might be TRBD1 (5 bases). Germline V gene lookup returns CDR1 KGHSH and CDR2 LQKENI. Trimming pared 3 bases from V and 8 bases from J, leaving 10 bases between. CDR3 length: 12 residues. The CDR3 region has the DNA TGTGCCAGCTCACCCAGGGCAGGGGAAGCTTTCTTT. It encodes CASSPRAGEAFF.

CDR3 coding DNA: TGTGCCAGCAGCCAAGATTGGTTAGCGGGAGGGCCGTGGGAGACCCAGTACTTC. It encodes CASSQDWLAGGPWETQYF. The chain uses TRBV3-1 (or the pseudogene TRBV3-2) and TRBJ2-5, with 11 nucleotides matching TRBD2. J gave up 5 bases and V 0 bases, and 11 bases lay outside the gene matches. CDR3 length equals 18 residues. Germline values: CDR1 LGHDT, CDR2 YNNKEL (reference sequence).

V gene TRBV21-1 combines with J gene TRBJ1-6. TRBV21-1 is a documented pseudogene. The length of the CDR3 is 17 residues. The CDR3 spells CASSKEERQFYNSPLHF. In DNA form, the CDR3 reads TGTGCCAGCAGCAAAGAGGAGCGCCAATTCTATAATTCACCCCTCCACTTT.

With regard to this clone: Since a much larger clone is just one base distant, this may be a read error. V is TRBV7-9 and J is TRBJ2-7, with D unclear. The V end lost 2 bases, the J end lost 3 bases, and 5 bases lay between the germline ends. Per the germline V gene, CDR1 is SEHNR and CDR2 is FQNEAQ (reference sequence). This CDR3 has 12 residues. For the CDR3, the DNA is TGTGCCAGCAGCTTAAGCCGCTACGAGCAGTACTTC. Its protein product is CASSLSRYEQYF. Full variable domain (remainder filled in from reference TRBV7-9 and TRBJ2-7): DTGVSQNPRHKITKRGQNVTFRCDPISEHNRLYWYRQTLGQGPEFLTYFQNEAQLEKSRLLSDRFSAERPKGSFSTLEIQRTEQGDSAMYLCASSLSRYEQYFGPGTRLTVT.